Presented here are 13 T cell receptor beta chains from one specimen sequenced in a study of T cells after yellow fever vaccination (dated by TCRdb to about 2019). The sample's treatment or condition label is to be understood as: live attenuated yellow fever vaccine strain. To prepare the library, 5' RACE was applied. The instrument given in TCRdb is Illumina HiSeq 2500. Using fastp at Q25 and MiXCR, TCRdb reprocessed the public reads and kept productive beta chains. CDR3 protein duplicates are merged, each entry listing the most common genes and DNA. In all, the sample holds a few hundred thousand distinct CDR3 sequences, and about 7.8% of those were seen once. Roughly 18% of the sample lies in the top ten. The source material was PBMCs, sampled more than 40 days after the first yellow fever vaccination. The receptor source for this set is a man aged 18 to 35 who received the YFV17D yellow fever vaccine.

This sequence joins TRBV3-1 and TRBJ1-1; D is possibly TRBD1 (6 bases). V lost 7 bases and J lost 13, with 7 bases in between. The germline V gene encodes CDR1 LGHDT and CDR2 YNNKEL (reference sequence). The length of the CDR3 is 8 residues. The DNA for the CDR3 is TGTGCCAGCAAGGGGGTTTTCTTT. Its translation is CASKGVFF. Complete variable domain (other parts from reference TRBV3-1 and TRBJ1-1): DTAVSQTPKYLVTQMGNDKSIKCEQNLGHDTMYWYKQDSKKFLKIMFSYNNKELIINETVPNRFSPKSPDKAHLNLHINSLELGDSAVYFCASKGVFFGQGTRLTVV.

There are a few counts of this clonotype. This chain joins TRBV7-2 and TRBJ2-1, with a weak D call TRBD2 (6 bases). V gave up 2 bases and J gave up 7 bases, with 18 bases separating them. CDR1 and CDR2 (germline): SGHTA, FQGNSA. The CDR3 has 16 residues. DNA for the CDR3: TGTGCCAGCAGCTTATACAACGCTGGAGGGGTTAATGAGCAGTTCTTC. Its protein product is CASSLYNAGGVNEQFF.

This clonotype was counted between two and nine times. The chain couples TRBV12-3 or TRBV12-4 to TRBJ2-7; D call uncertain. The CDR3 consists of 11 residues. V gave up 7 bases and J gave up 3 bases, with 7 bases separating them. The CDR3 DNA follows: TGTGCCAGCATGTTGTACTACGAGCAGTACTTC. Protein product: CASMLYYEQYF.

This chain joins TRBV7-9 and TRBJ1-4; D perhaps matches TRBD1 (6 bases). The CDR3 has 13 residues. CDR1 and CDR2 from the germline V gene are SEHNR and FQNEAQ (reference sequence). Trimming cost V 5 bases and J 5 bases, with 9 bases left between them. Here the CDR3 reads CASSDRINEKLFF. CDR3 nucleotide sequence: TGTGCCAGCAGCGACAGGATAAATGAAAAACTGTTTTTT.

As for this clonotype: One end of the junction does not line up with germline, which may come from a read error. V is TRBV24-1 and J is TRBJ2-1, with D possibly matching TRBD1 (6 bases). Germline values: CDR1 KGHDR, CDR2 SFDVKD. CDR3 length: 12 amino acids. The CDR3 here is CDTSDGRGEQFF. The CDR3, as DNA: TGTGACACCAGTGATGGTAGGGGGGAGCAGTTCTTC.

This chain connects TRBV2 to TRBJ2-1; 11 bases line up with TRBD2. Trimming removed 4 bases from V and 10 bases from J; junction bases left unmatched: 6. The CDR3 spans 14 residues. CDR1 and CDR2 from the germline V gene are SNHLY and FYNNEI. The CDR3 reads CASSVASGGLEQFF. The CDR3 DNA reads as TGTGCCAGCAGTGTAGCTAGCGGGGGGTTGGAGCAGTTCTTC.

The chain joins TRBV25-1 to TRBJ1-6, with a possible D match to TRBD1 (6 bases). Looked up from germline, CDR1 is MGHDK and CDR2 is SYGVNS. CDR3 size: 16 residues. V was shortened by 6 bases and J by 7 bases, with 19 bases between the two germline ends. The CDR3: CASRADLGHINSPLHF. CDR3 sequence (DNA): TGTGCCAGCAGAGCAGACCTGGGACACATAAATTCACCCCTCCACTTT.

This chain links TRBV5-1 with TRBJ2-1; D remains unclear. The ends were cut back, 4 bases at V and 1 base at J, with 18 bases in the middle. Germline CDR1 and CDR2: SGHRS and YFSETQ. The CDR3 has 17 amino acids. The DNA of the CDR3 is TGCGCCAGCAGCAGGGCTTCGGTGGGAATATCCTACAATGAGCAGTTCTTC. Protein sequence: CASSRASVGISYNEQFF. The full variable domain, in which reference TRBV5-1 and TRBJ2-1 provide the parts outside the CDR3, is KAGVTQTPRYLIKTRGQQVTLSCSPISGHRSVSWYQQTPGQGLQFLFEYFSETQRNKGNFPGRFSGRQFSNSRSEMNVSTLELGDSALYLCASSRASVGISYNEQFFGPGTRLTVL.

This clonotype was seen only a few times. This rearrangement joins TRBV3-1 to TRBJ1-5; TRBD1 is a possible D gene (6 bases). From germline, CDR1 is LGHDT and CDR2 YNNKEL (reference sequence). The CDR3 is 16 amino acids. The V gene lost 1 base and the J gene lost 6 bases, with 16 bases spanning the gap. CDR3 sequence (DNA): TGTGCCAGCAGCCAAGGTTCTGGGGGCCAGGGTCAGCCCCAGCATTTT. This codes for CASSQGSGGQGQPQHF.

The chain has TRBV10-2 and TRBJ2-5, with TRBD2 matching over 14 bases. The CDR3 is 17 amino acids. V dropped 4 bases and J dropped 2; count of bases not matched to a gene: 6. Germline lookup yields CDR1 WSHSY and CDR2 SAAADI. The CDR3 protein is CASSAGLAGGVQETQYF. The DNA of the CDR3 is TGCGCCAGCAGTGCAGGACTAGCGGGGGGAGTACAAGAGACCCAGTACTTC.

This clonotype was counted a few times. This sequence joins TRBV20-1 and TRBJ2-7; D unresolved. V was cut by 1 base and J by 3 bases, with 13 bases left in between. Germline V CDR1 and CDR2: DFQATT, SNEGSKA (reference sequence). The CDR3 extends over 14 amino acids. The DNA for the CDR3 is TGCAGTGCTAGAGCCTTAGTCGCGGACTACGAGCAGTACTTC. This gives the protein CSARALVADYEQYF.

This clonotype was found a few times. The gene calls are TRBV29-1 and TRBJ1-1, with 10 bases aligning to TRBD1. V was clipped by 6 bases and J by 4 bases; unmatched bases: 8. Germline-derived CDR1 and CDR2 are SQVTM and ANQGSEA. The CDR3 extends over 14 amino acids. The CDR3 loop is CSVQTRTGGTEAFF. As DNA, the CDR3 is TGCAGCGTACAAACGAGGACAGGGGGCACTGAAGCTTTCTTT.

The chain recombines TRBV7-6 with TRBJ1-4; no clear D. This CDR3 is 13 amino acids long. CDR1 SGHVS and CDR2 FNYEAQ come from the germline V gene. Trimming took 3 bases from V and 4 from J, leaving 6 bases between them. In DNA, the CDR3 is TGTGCCAGCAGCTTCGCAGTTAATGAAAAACTGTTTTTT. Translating it yields CASSFAVNEKLFF.